This passage covers 21 T cell receptor beta chains from one sample sequenced in a study of blood T cell repertoires in COVID-19. Data came from immunoSEQ multiplex PCR; TCRdb stores just in-frame clones and leaves some out. The repertoire includes over 200,000 clones, 90% of them detected once, and around 15% sits in the top ten. The sequenced sample consisted of PBMCs or T cells enriched from blood (not recorded which). These receptors all come from a man younger than 40 who had been exposed to COVID-19.

The chain links TRBV5-1 to TRBJ2-7; 8 nucleotides align to TRBD2. This CDR3 contains 16 residues. Germline-derived CDR1 and CDR2 are SGHRS and YFSETQ. V was clipped by 4 bases and J by 7 bases; unmatched bases: 16. CDR3 sequence reads: CASSKGPERGCGEQYF. For the CDR3, the DNA is TGCGCCAGCAGCAAGGGGCCGGAGCGGGGGTGCGGGGAGCAGTACTTC.

This clone showed up just a few times. The chain is built from TRBV5-8 and TRBJ1-5; D unclear. The CDR3 consists of 16 residues. Germline loops: CDR1 SGHTS, CDR2 YDEGEE. V was cut by 0 bases and J by 0 bases, with 10 bases left in between. The CDR3 spells CASSLVPDYSNQPQHF. CDR3 coding DNA: TGTGCCAGCAGCTTGGTGCCAGATTATAGCAATCAGCCCCAGCATTTT.

This sequence joins TRBV5-1 and TRBJ2-2; 7 bases are a match to TRBD2. Germline CDR1 reads SGHRS; CDR2 reads YFSETQ. The CDR3 totals 18 residues. V was pared by 0 bases and J by 2 bases, with 10 bases of the junction left unmatched. CDR3 in DNA: TGCGCCAGCAGCTTGGAGGGAGGGGCGAGGTTTAACACCGGGGAGCTGTTTTTT. Translation gives CASSLEGGARFNTGELFF.

The chain uses TRBV9 and TRBJ1-6; no clear D gene. Trimming cost V 0 bases and J 4 bases, with 17 bases left between them. Germline V CDR1 and CDR2: SGDLS, YYNGEE. The length of the CDR3 is 18 residues. The DNA for the CDR3 is TGTGCCAGCAGCGTAGGGAGGGCTAAAAAATTTTATAATTCACCCCTCCACTTT. This sequence encodes CASSVGRAKKFYNSPLHF.

The gene calls are TRBV5-4 and TRBJ2-1; tentative D call: TRBD2 (6 bases). CDR3 length: 13 amino acids. CDR1 and CDR2 (germline): SGHNT, YYREEE (reference sequence). The V end was cut by 4 bases, the J end by 8 bases, with 13 bases between. The CDR3 sequence is CASSMWGVYEQFF. As DNA, the CDR3 is TGTGCCAGCAGCATGTGGGGGGTGTATGAGCAGTTCTTC.

V usage is TRBV4-1 and J usage is TRBJ1-2; TRBD1 matches at 10 bases. The CDR3 extends over 15 amino acids. The germline CDR1 and CDR2 sequences are MGHRA and YSYEKL. V shed 0 bases, J shed 5 bases, and the junction held 3 bases outside the gene matches. This chain's CDR3 is CASSQDPGQGYGYTF. The DNA of the CDR3 is TGCGCCAGCAGCCAAGATCCGGGACAGGGGTATGGCTACACCTTC.

The chain uses TRBV21-1 and TRBJ1-4; TRBD1, the table's D call, was not compared with the DNA. TRBV21-1 is labeled a pseudogene. This CDR3 is built from 19 residues. This CDR3 reads CASSKYTGTASVTLEKLFF. The CDR3 coding sequence is TGTGCCAGCAGCAAGTACACCGGGACAGCCAGTGTCACCCTTGAAAAACTGTTTTTT.

The V gene is TRBV4-3, the J gene TRBJ1-4; tentatively, D is TRBD1 (5 bases). Trimming left V 0 bases short and J 1 base short, with 12 bases between. The CDR3 is 17 residues long. Germline V lookup: CDR1 LGHNA, CDR2 YSLEER. The CDR3 here is CASSQDSAQGTNEKLFF. The CDR3 DNA reads TGCGCCAGCAGCCAAGATTCGGCGCAGGGAACTAATGAAAAACTGTTTTTT.

The chain uses TRBV7-2 and TRBJ1-2; D unresolved. The germline CDR1 and CDR2 sequences are SGHTA and FQGNSA. V lost 2 bases and J lost 4, with 8 bases in between. CDR3 length: 13 residues. CDR3 DNA sequence: TGTGCCAGCAGCTTAAACCAGTTCTATGGCTACACCTTC. Residues: CASSLNQFYGYTF.

The chain has TRBV5-1 and TRBJ1-3, with 8 bases matching TRBD1. Germline V gene sequence: CDR1 SGHRS, CDR2 YFSETQ. V lost 3 bases to trimming and J lost 4 bases; unmatched junction nucleotides: 0. The CDR3 consists of 13 residues. In nucleotides, the CDR3 is TGCGCCAGCAGCTGGACAGGGGGAAACACCATATATTTT. Translating it yields CASSWTGGNTIYF.

The V and J genes are TRBV29-1 and TRBJ1-1; TRBD1 matches at 8 bases. J was trimmed by 7 bases and V by 3 bases; bases with no gene match: 7. Per germline, CDR1 SQVTM and CDR2 ANQGSEA. The CDR3 consists of 13 residues. Here the CDR3 DNA reads TGCAGCGTTGACACGGACAGGGAAATTGAAGCTTTCTTT. Protein: CSVDTDREIEAFF. The full variable domain, completed using reference TRBV29-1 and TRBJ1-1, is SAVISQKPSRDICQRGTSLTIQCQVDSQVTMMFWYRQQPGQSLTLIATANQGSEATYESGFVIDKFPISRPNLTFSTLTVSNMSPEDSSIYLCSVDTDREIEAFFGQGTRLTVV.

V is TRBV28 and J is TRBJ1-6; 8 bases align to TRBD1. The CDR3 runs 19 residues. Unmatched junction bases numbered 17, after V lost 3 bases and J lost 7 bases. Per the germline V gene, CDR1 is MDHEN and CDR2 is SYDVKM. The CDR3 DNA follows: TGTGCCAGCAGTTTCAGAGGACAGGGCCATTCTCTCGAGAATTCACCCCTCCACTTT. Translated: CASSFRGQGHSLENSPLHF. The full variable domain, in which reference TRBV28 and TRBJ1-6 provide the parts outside the CDR3, is DVKVTQSSRYLVKRTGEKVFLECVQDMDHENMFWYRQDPGLGLRLIYFSYDVKMKEKGDIPEGYSVSREKKERFSLILESASTNQTSMYLCASSFRGQGHSLENSPLHFGNGTRLTVT.

The chain employs TRBV5-1 and TRBJ1-1; 8 nucleotides line up with TRBD1. This CDR3 contains 13 residues. V lost 7 bases and J lost 5; bases outside the gene matches: 7. The germline V gene has CDR1 SGHRS and CDR2 YFSETQ. The CDR3 reads CASRGQVRTEAFF. In nucleotides, the CDR3 is TGCGCCAGCCGGGGACAGGTTAGGACTGAAGCTTTCTTT.

The J gene is TRBJ1-1, the V gene TRBV9, with TRBD1 matching 7 bases. The CDR3 loop spans 15 amino acids. After removal of 3 bases from V and 2 bases from J, the junction contained 7 bases not matched to a gene. CDR1 and CDR2 (germline): SGDLS, YYNGEE. The CDR3: CASSANRGDNTEAFF. CDR3 sequence (DNA): TGTGCCAGCAGCGCTAACAGGGGAGACAACACTGAAGCTTTCTTT.

This clone was picked up one time. The chain joins TRBV21-1 to TRBJ1-5; the table assigns TRBD1, which was not confirmed against the DNA. TRBV21-1 is classified as a pseudogene. CDR3 length: 14 amino acids. CDR3 in amino acids: CASTPVGVQQPQHF. The CDR3 nucleotides read TGTGCCAGCACCCCGGTAGGGGTACAGCAGCCCCAGCATTTT.

This clone has a single count. V is TRBV2 and J is TRBJ2-2; TRBD2 aligns across 8 bases. In germline, CDR1 is SNHLY, CDR2 FYNNEI. The CDR3 consists of 16 residues. J gave up 1 base and V 7 bases, and 8 bases lay outside the gene matches. CDR3 DNA: TGTGCCAGCACCCAAACGGCGGGGGGGAACACCGGGGAGCTGTTTTTT. Encoded protein: CASTQTAGGNTGELFF.

For the CDR3, the DNA is TGCAGAGTCGGCGGTACCTACGAGCAGTACTTC. It encodes CRVGGTYEQYF. The chain joins TRBV20-1 to TRBJ2-7, with D uncertain. This CDR3 is 11 amino acids long. Per germline, CDR1 DFQATT and CDR2 SNEGSKA (reference sequence).

The chain recombines TRBV7-2 with TRBJ1-2; 7 nucleotides match TRBD1. Germline V CDR1 and CDR2: SGHTA, FQGNSA. CDR3 length equals 14 residues. V lost 1 base and J lost 2; bases outside the gene matches: 1. The CDR3 nucleotides are TGTGCCAGCAGCTTAGAACAGGGGAACTATGGCTACACCTTC. Amino acids: CASSLEQGNYGYTF.

The V and J genes are TRBV7-8 and TRBJ2-7; the D gene is possibly TRBD1 (5 bases). The CDR3 totals 15 residues. Germline CDR1 and CDR2: SGHVS and FQNEAQ. V was shortened by 4 bases and J by 4 bases, with 17 bases between the two germline ends. CDR3 loop: CASSSTRTRLYEQYF. The CDR3, as DNA: TGTGCCAGCAGCTCCACCAGGACAAGGCTATACGAGCAGTACTTC.

This clone was recorded only once. This sequence joins TRBV30 and TRBJ2-5; the match to TRBD2 covers 9 bases. Per germline, CDR1 GTSNPN and CDR2 SVGIG (reference sequence). J gave up 5 bases and V 3 bases, and 4 bases lay outside the gene matches. The CDR3 runs to 13 residues. Here the CDR3 DNA reads TGTGCCTGGAGCAGAGCGGGGGGCGAGACCCAGTACTTC. This gives the protein CAWSRAGGETQYF.

This clone has a count of ten or more. The chain recombines TRBV6-4 with TRBJ2-2; 11 bases agree with TRBD1. V lost 3 bases, J lost 6 bases, and 3 bases stayed unmatched. This CDR3 contains 15 residues. Per germline, CDR1 MRHNA and CDR2 SNTAGT. The CDR3 DNA sequence: TGTGCCAGCAGTGAATCGGGACAGGGGGCCGGGGAGCTGTTTTTT. Protein product: CASSESGQGAGELFF.